This TCR beta chain was identified in a study of blood T cell repertoires in COVID-19. Study background: The United States, Italy and Spain were the sources of the acute and convalescent COVID-19 samples.

Assay: immunoSEQ multiplex PCR; the TCRdb copy retains only in-frame clones and omits some. The sample contains tens of thousands of clones, over 60% of which appear only once. V lost 10 bases to trimming and J lost 2 bases, with 14 bases between them. The germline V gene encodes CDR1 KGHSH and CDR2 LQKENI. The CDR3 spans 14 residues. Specimen: peripheral blood. This chain connects TRBV18 to TRBJ2-2, with D possibly TRBD1 on 6 matching bases. The origin of this receptor is a human donor in a cohort sampled during active COVID-19. The CDR3 loop reads CATRSQGNTGELFF. The CDR3 DNA reads as TGTGCCACCAGGTCACAGGGAAACACCGGGGAGCTGTTTTTT.